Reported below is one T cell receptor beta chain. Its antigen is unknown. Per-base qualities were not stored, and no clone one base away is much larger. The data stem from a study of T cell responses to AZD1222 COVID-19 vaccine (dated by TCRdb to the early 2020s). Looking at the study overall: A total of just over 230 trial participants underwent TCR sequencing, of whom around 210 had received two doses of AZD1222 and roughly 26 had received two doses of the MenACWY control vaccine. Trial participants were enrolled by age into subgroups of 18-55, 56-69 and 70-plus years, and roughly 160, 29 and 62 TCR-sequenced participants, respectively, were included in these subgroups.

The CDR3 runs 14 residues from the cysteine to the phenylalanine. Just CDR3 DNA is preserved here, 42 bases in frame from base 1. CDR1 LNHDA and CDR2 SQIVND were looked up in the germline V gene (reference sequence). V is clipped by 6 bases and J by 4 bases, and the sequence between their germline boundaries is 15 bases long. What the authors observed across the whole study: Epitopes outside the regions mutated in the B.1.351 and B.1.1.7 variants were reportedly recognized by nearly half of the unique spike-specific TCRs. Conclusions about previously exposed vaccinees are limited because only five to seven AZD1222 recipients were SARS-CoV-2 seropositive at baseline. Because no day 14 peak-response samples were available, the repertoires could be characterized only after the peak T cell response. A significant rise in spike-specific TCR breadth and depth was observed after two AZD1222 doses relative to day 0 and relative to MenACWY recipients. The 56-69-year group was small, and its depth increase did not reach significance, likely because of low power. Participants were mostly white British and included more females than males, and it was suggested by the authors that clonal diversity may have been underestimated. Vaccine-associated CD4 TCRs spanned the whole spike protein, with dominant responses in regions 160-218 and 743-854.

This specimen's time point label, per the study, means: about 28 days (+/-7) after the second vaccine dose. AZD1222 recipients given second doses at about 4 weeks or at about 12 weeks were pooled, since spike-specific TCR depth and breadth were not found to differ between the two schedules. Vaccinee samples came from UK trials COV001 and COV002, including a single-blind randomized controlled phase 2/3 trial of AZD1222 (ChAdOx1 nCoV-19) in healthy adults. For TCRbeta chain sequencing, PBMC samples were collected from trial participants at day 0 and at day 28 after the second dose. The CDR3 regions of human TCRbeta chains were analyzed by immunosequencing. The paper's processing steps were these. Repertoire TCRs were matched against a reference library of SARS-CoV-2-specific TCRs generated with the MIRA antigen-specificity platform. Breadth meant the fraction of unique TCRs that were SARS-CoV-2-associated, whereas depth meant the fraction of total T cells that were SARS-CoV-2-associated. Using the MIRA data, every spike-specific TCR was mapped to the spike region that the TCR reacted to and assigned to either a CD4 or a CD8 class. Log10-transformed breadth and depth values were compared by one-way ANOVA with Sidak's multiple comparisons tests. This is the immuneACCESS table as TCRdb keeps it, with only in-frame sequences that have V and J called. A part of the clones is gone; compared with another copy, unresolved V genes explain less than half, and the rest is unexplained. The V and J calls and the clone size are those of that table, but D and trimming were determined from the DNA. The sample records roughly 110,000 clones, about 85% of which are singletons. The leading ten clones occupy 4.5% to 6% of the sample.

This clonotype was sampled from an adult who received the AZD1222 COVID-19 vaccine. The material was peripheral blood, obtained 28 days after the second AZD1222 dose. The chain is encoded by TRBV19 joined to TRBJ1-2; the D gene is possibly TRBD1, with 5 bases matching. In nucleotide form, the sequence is TGTGCCAGTAGAAAGACAGAGGGCCCCTATGGCTACACCTTC. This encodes CASRKTEGPYGYTF.